A single sample gave rise to the 18 T cell receptor beta chains below, sequenced in a study of blood T cell repertoires in COVID-19 (dated by TCRdb to the early 2020s). Libraries were made using the immunoSEQ multiplex PCR assay. Sourced from immuneACCESS, this table was stored by TCRdb with only in-frame sequences that have V and J called. A share of the clones is absent; for the studies checked, an unresolved V gene accounts for under half, and the remainder has no known explanation. In all, the sample holds around 52,000 clones, and roughly 78% of those were seen once. Over 7.5% of the sample belongs to the ten largest clones. The sample consisted of peripheral blood. These receptors were obtained from an elderly woman with acute or convalescent COVID-19.

The chain recombines TRBV6-5 with TRBJ2-1; 11 bases match TRBD2. The junction had 9 bases not matched to a gene; V was cut back by 6 bases and J by 8 bases. Germline V gene lookup returns CDR1 MNHEY and CDR2 SVGAGI. CDR3 length: 15 amino acids. Written as DNA, the CDR3 is TGTGCCAGCAGGGGTCTAGCGGGAGGCTATGATGAGCAGTTCTTC. Translation gives CASRGLAGGYDEQFF.

The V gene is TRBV3-1 (or the pseudogene TRBV3-2), the J gene TRBJ1-6; weak D call: TRBD1 (6 bases). Germline-derived CDR1 and CDR2 are LGHDT and YNNKEL (reference sequence). The CDR3 totals 13 residues. V was trimmed by 4 bases and J by 7 bases, leaving 8 bases between them. The chain's CDR3 is CASSRTDNSPLHF. CDR3 nucleotides: TGTGCCAGCAGCCGGACAGACAATTCACCCCTCCACTTT.

The J gene is TRBJ1-1, the V gene TRBV2; weak D call: TRBD1 (5 bases). V gave up 2 bases and J gave up 1 base, with 5 bases separating them. CDR1 is SNHLY and CDR2 is FYNNEI in the germline V gene. The CDR3 runs 13 residues. The CDR3 nucleotides are TGTGCCAGCAGTGAACAGGGGAACACTGAAGCTTTCTTT. This encodes CASSEQGNTEAFF.

The V call is TRBV18, the J call TRBJ1-1; no clear D. V dropped 3 bases and J dropped 2 bases, with 16 bases sitting between them. CDR1 is KGHSH and CDR2 is LQKENI in the germline V gene. The CDR3 has 16 amino acids. The CDR3 spells CASSPIVGGGNTEAFF. The DNA for the CDR3 is TGTGCCAGCTCACCGATCGTCGGTGGAGGAAACACTGAAGCTTTCTTT.

CDR3 region: CASTEGGGTEAFF. The CDR3 nucleotides read TGCGCCAGCACCGAAGGGGGGGGCACTGAAGCTTTCTTT. The chain is built from TRBV10-2 and TRBJ1-1; tentative D call: TRBD1 (6 bases). There are 13 residues in the CDR3. V dropped 7 bases and J dropped 4 bases, with 13 bases sitting between them. Germline-derived CDR1 and CDR2 are WSHSY and SAAADI.

The chain couples TRBV7-7 to TRBJ2-2; 11 bases agree with TRBD2. The CDR3 totals 16 residues. Germline CDR1 reads SSHAT; CDR2 reads FNYEAQ (reference sequence). V was pared by 5 bases and J by 1 base, with 3 bases of the junction left unmatched. The CDR3 DNA reads TGTGCCAGCAGCCCACTAGCGGGAGAGAACACCGGGGAGCTGTTTTTT. Protein: CASSPLAGENTGELFF.

This clone occurred once. The gene calls are TRBV5-1 and TRBJ2-3, with 12 bases matching TRBD2. V shed 0 bases and J 6 bases; nucleotides not matched to a gene: 14. Germline V lookup: CDR1 SGHRS, CDR2 YFSETQ. The CDR3 has 19 amino acids. In nucleotides, the CDR3 is TGCGCCAGCAGCTTGGATCCTTCACCTAGCGGGAGGGCCTCGGATACGCAGTATTTT. Amino acids: CASSLDPSPSGRASDTQYF.

The CDR3 DNA sequence: TGTGCCAGCAGCTTAGTTCTTCCGTTTTCGTCCCACGAGCAGTACTTC. Amino acids: CASSLVLPFSSHEQYF. The V and J genes are TRBV11-2 and TRBJ2-7; D is ambiguous. The CDR3 loop spans 16 amino acids. CDR1 is SGHAT and CDR2 is FQNNGV in the germline V gene. Trimming pared 1 base from V and 5 bases from J, leaving 18 bases between.

The chain employs TRBV27 and TRBJ2-1; 9 positions match TRBD2. Trimming at V came to 5 bases and at J to 12 bases, leaving 20 bases not matched to a gene. The germline V gene has CDR1 MNHEY and CDR2 SMNVEV (reference sequence). The CDR3 has 17 amino acids. The chain's CDR3 is CASSVGVASGDQERQFF. CDR3 nucleotides: TGTGCCAGCAGTGTGGGCGTGGCTAGCGGGGACCAAGAGAGGCAGTTCTTC.

The chain recombines TRBV19 with TRBJ2-5; 9 nucleotides agree with TRBD1. CDR1 is LNHDA and CDR2 is SQIVND in the germline V gene (reference sequence). The CDR3 contains 16 residues. With V trimmed by 5 bases and J by 5 bases, 12 bases remained unmatched. CDR3 bases: TGTGCCAGTAGTTCTACCGGGACAGGGATCGGGGAGACCCAGTACTTC. Its translation: CASSSTGTGIGETQYF.

In this sample, this clone turned up once. V usage is TRBV5-5 and J usage is TRBJ2-1, with D unclear. V lost 1 base to trimming and J lost 0 bases, with 20 bases between them. The length of the CDR3 is 19 residues. Germline assignment: CDR1 SGHKS and CDR2 YYEKEE (reference sequence). CDR3 sequence (DNA): TGTGCCAGCAGCTTGAAATCCCCGTCCCACAAAAGCTCCTACAATGAGCAGTTCTTC. Translated: CASSLKSPSHKSSYNEQFF.

The chain is built from TRBV3-1 (or the pseudogene TRBV3-2) and TRBJ1-6, with unresolved D. There are 16 residues in the CDR3. Trimming took off 4 bases at V and 8 bases at J, with 18 bases between the two ends. Germline V CDR1 and CDR2: LGHDT, YNNKEL (reference sequence). As DNA, the CDR3 is TGTGCCAGCAGCCCTTTTTCGACATTTGTGGATTCACCCCTCCACTTT. Its translation: CASSPFSTFVDSPLHF.

This clone was detected only a few times. The genes are TRBV2 and TRBJ1-5, with 10 bases that match TRBD1. The CDR3 covers 15 residues. Germline V gene sequence: CDR1 SNHLY, CDR2 FYNNEI. V shed 6 bases and J 5 bases; nucleotides not matched to a gene: 7. CDR3 region: CASSADRGLYQPQHF. The CDR3 DNA reads TGTGCCAGCAGCGCAGACAGGGGGCTCTATCAGCCCCAGCATTTT.

The sample holds one count of this clone. The genes are TRBV6-2 or TRBV6-3 and TRBJ1-5; 7 positions agree with TRBD1. The CDR3 consists of 18 residues. J gave up 2 bases and V 0 bases, and 10 bases lay outside the gene matches. Germline CDR1 and CDR2: MNHEY and SVGEGT. DNA for the CDR3: TGTGCCAGCAGTTACTCGAATTCCGACAGGGTCGGCAATCAGCCCCAGCATTTT. It is translated as CASSYSNSDRVGNQPQHF.

The table lists this clone with a few counts. This chain connects TRBV4-1 to TRBJ2-5, with D perhaps TRBD1 (6 bases). V lost 0 bases, J lost 1 base, and 6 bases lay in between. The germline CDR1 and CDR2 sequences are MGHRA and YSYEKL. The CDR3 loop spans 14 amino acids. Here the CDR3 reads CASSQEGAQETQYF. The CDR3 DNA sequence: TGCGCCAGCAGCCAAGAGGGGGCCCAAGAGACCCAGTACTTC.

Worth noting for this clone: Other nucleotide sequences in the sample specify the same CDR3. This chain connects TRBV6-5 to TRBJ2-7, with 9 bases lining up with TRBD1. The ends lost 6 bases at V and 2 bases at J; junction bases unmatched: 5. Germline loops: CDR1 MNHEY, CDR2 SVGAGI. The CDR3 extends over 14 amino acids. The CDR3 loop reads CASRDRGATYEQYF. The CDR3 nucleotides read TGTGCCAGCAGAGACAGGGGGGCGACCTACGAGCAGTACTTC.

The chain employs TRBV28 and TRBJ1-3; D is perhaps TRBD1 (6 bases). With 4 bases removed from V and 1 base from J, the gap between germline ends came to 14 bases. CDR3 length: 16 residues. Germline V gene sequence: CDR1 MDHEN, CDR2 SYDVKM. CDR3 sequence reads: CASSSLGQSSGNTIYF. The CDR3 coding sequence is TGTGCCAGCAGTTCCCTCGGACAGAGTTCTGGAAACACCATATATTTT.

This clone occurred a few times. The chain combines TRBV4-2 with TRBJ1-4; D uncertain. The CDR3 is 16 amino acids. V was pared by 0 bases and J by 0 bases, with 8 bases between. Looked up from germline, CDR1 is LGHNA and CDR2 is YNFKEQ. As DNA, the CDR3 is TGTGCCAGCAGCCAAGACCACAGAACAACTAATGAAAAACTGTTTTTT. This codes for CASSQDHRTTNEKLFF.